This T cell receptor beta chain is from a study of T cells in localized non-small cell lung cancer. Study-level findings and limits: Uninvolved adjacent lung, not tumor, had the highest T cell clonality. Increased T cell density in blood showed an association with longer overall survival.

Clones were sequenced by immunoSEQ multiplex PCR, and TCRdb holds only the in-frame ones, with some missing. Of fewer than 9,000 clones listed, roughly 44% were seen once; the top ten hold 3.5% to 4%. As for this clone: The antigen is not known.

Trimming took 3 bases from V and 3 from J; bases not matched to a gene: 8. Germline CDR1 SGHNT, CDR2 YENEEA. CDR3 size: 15 residues. The clonotype comes from a man between 40 and 69 years old with stage I lung adenocarcinoma. This chain joins TRBV11-3 and TRBJ2-7; 7 nucleotides agree with TRBD1. Specimen: lymph node tissue, collected before any cancer treatment. In nucleotides, the CDR3 is TGTGCCAGCAGCTTGAGGACAGGACCTAACTACGAGCAGTACTTC. Protein product: CASSLRTGPNYEQYF.